This T cell receptor beta chain appears in the sequencing data of a study of Graves' ophthalmopathy and Graves' hyperthyroidism. The CDR3 covers 11 residues. In germline, CDR1 is SQVTM, CDR2 ANQGSEA. The junction had 3 bases not matched to a gene; V was cut back by 8 bases and J by 3 bases. Whole-study findings and limits: For predicting ophthalmopathy progression, the model had 70.59% sensitivity and roughly 77% specificity. Researchers report that a 13-signature model separated ophthalmopathy from stable hyperthyroidism, posting almost 90% sensitivity and less than 82% specificity.

Establishment of the diagnosis relied upon clinical symptoms, serum thyroxine, TRAb, thyroid ultrasound and orbital computed tomography. RNA transcripts were the template, and TCR beta CDR3 regions were amplified from them. Following a first-round RT-PCR that used HTBI primers, a second-round multiplex PCR was carried out. From the multiplex PCR reads, TCRdb called clonotypes with MiXCR, one entry per CDR3 protein. The table records 600,000 to 700,000 distinct CDR3 sequences, roughly 41% of them present only once. To note about this clonotype: What it binds is not known.

Sequenced sample: peripheral blood. The TCR comes from an adult man with Graves' ophthalmopathy. V is TRBV29-1 and J is TRBJ1-1; 7 bases map to TRBD1. CDR3 residues: CSKTGDTEAFF. CDR3 in DNA: TGCAGCAAAACAGGGGACACTGAAGCTTTCTTT.